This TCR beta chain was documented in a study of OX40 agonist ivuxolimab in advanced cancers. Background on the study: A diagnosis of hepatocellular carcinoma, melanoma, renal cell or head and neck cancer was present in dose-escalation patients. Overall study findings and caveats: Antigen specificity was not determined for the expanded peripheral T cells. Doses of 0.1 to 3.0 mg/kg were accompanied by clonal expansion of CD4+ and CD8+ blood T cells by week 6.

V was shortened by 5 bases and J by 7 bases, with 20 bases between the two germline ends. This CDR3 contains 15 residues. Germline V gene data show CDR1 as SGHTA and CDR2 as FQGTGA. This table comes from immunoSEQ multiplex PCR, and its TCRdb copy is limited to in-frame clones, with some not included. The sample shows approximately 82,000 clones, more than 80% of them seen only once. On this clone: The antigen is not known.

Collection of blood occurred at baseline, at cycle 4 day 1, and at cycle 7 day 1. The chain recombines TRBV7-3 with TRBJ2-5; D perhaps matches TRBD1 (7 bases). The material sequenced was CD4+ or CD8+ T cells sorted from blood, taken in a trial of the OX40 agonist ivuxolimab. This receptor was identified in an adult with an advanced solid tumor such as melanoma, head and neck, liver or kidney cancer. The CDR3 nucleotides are TGTGCCAGCAGCCCCGGACAGGAGGGAGCGGGGACCCAGTACTTC. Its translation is CASSPGQEGAGTQYF.